This T cell receptor (beta chain) was captured in a study of OX40 agonist ivuxolimab in advanced cancers. The method was immunoSEQ multiplex PCR; TCRdb's version includes in-frame clones alone and lacks a portion of them. Found here are nearly 60,000 clones, 75% to 90% of them singletons; the top ten hold 0.75%. Blood was sampled at baseline, cycle 4 day 1, and cycle 7 day 1. The CDR3 totals 14 residues. V was clipped by 3 bases and J by 1 base, with 10 bases between them. CDR1 MNHNY and CDR2 SVGAGI come from the germline V gene (reference sequence). This material consisted of CD4+ or CD8+ T cells sorted from blood, taken in a trial of the OX40 agonist ivuxolimab. The sequence derives from an adult with an advanced solid tumor such as melanoma, head and neck, liver or kidney cancer. The rearrangement uses TRBV6-6 and TRBJ2-7; possibly TRBD2 for D (6 bases). CDR3 DNA sequence: TGTGCCAGCAGTTATGAGGACTATTCCTACGAGCAGTACTTC. It yields the protein CASSYEDYSYEQYF.